At least ten counts were recorded for the clone carrying this T cell receptor beta chain. The antigen is unknown. The data belong to a study of blood T cells in healthy people across ages. In the study overall: The template switching approach captured approximately one barcoded beta molecule for every two T cells. Study observations and caveats: The fall in TCR beta diversity per million T cells was roughly linear with age.

Germline V lookup: CDR1 SGHTA, CDR2 FQGNSA. V was cut by 5 bases and J by 4 bases, with 9 bases left in between. CDR3 size: 13 residues. The authors ran a second PCR of 7 to 11 cycles using a sample-barcoded 5' primer and a J-beta primer mix. TCRdb itself ran the 5' RACE reads through MiXCR, one entry per CDR3 protein. The sample consists of over 600,000 distinct CDR3 sequences, 46% of them appearing once. This receptor was taken from a man older than 75 in good health. Sequenced input: blood. The J gene is TRBJ1-5, the V gene TRBV7-2; D not resolved. The CDR3 loop is CASSPDLNQPQHF. CDR3 DNA sequence: TGTGCCAGCAGCCCGGATCTTAATCAGCCCCAGCATTTT.